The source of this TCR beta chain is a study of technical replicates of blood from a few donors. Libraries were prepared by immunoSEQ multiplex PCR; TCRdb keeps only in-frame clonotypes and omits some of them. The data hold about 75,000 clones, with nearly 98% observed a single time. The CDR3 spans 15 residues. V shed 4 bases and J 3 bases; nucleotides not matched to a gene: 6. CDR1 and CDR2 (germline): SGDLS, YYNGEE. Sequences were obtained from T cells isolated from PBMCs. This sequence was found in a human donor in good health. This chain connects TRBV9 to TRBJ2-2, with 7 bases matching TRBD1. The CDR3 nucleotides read TGTGCCAGCAGCTTTAGGGGGCTCGACACCGGGGAGCTGTTTTTT. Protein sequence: CASSFRGLDTGELFF.